The 18 T cell receptor beta chains given below trace back to one sample, sequenced in a study of blood T cells in healthy people across ages. A J-beta primer mix and a sample-barcoded 5' primer were used in a second PCR of about 7 to 12 cycles. MiXCR, run by TCRdb on the 5' RACE reads, gives a single entry per CDR3 protein. The top ten hold more than 4% of the sample, which has approximately 1.5 million distinct CDR3 sequences, 40% to 45% seen once. Input material: blood. The source of these receptors is a woman aged 18-29 years in good health.

The sample holds a few counts of this clonotype. The chain combines TRBV9 with TRBJ2-2; TRBD2 matches 7 bases. This CDR3 comprises 16 residues. Trimming cost V 0 bases and J 4 bases; bases outside gene matches: 6. Germline assignment: CDR1 SGDLS and CDR2 YYNGEE. The CDR3 loop reads CASSVGGRGTTGELFF. The CDR3 nucleotides read TGTGCCAGCAGCGTAGGGGGGAGGGGTACCACCGGGGAGCTGTTTTTT.

The chain is built from TRBV20-1 and TRBJ2-3; no definite D call. V was clipped by 5 bases and J by 2 bases, with 14 bases between them. The CDR3 spans 14 residues. Per germline, CDR1 DFQATT and CDR2 SNEGSKA (reference sequence). The CDR3 DNA reads as TGCAGTGCTCCCACCAGAAGTCCCACAGATACGCAGTATTTT. Amino acids: CSAPTRSPTDTQYF.

The rearrangement joins TRBV12-3 or TRBV12-4 to TRBJ2-5, with TRBD2 matching over 9 bases. CDR3 length: 14 residues. V lost 5 bases to trimming and J lost 5 bases; unmatched junction nucleotides: 6. The CDR3, as DNA: TGTGCCAGCAGTATAGGGACTAGCTGGGAGACCCAGTACTTC. Amino acid sequence: CASSIGTSWETQYF.

V is TRBV12-5 and J is TRBJ1-5; 8 bases align to TRBD1. CDR1 and CDR2 (germline): LGHNT, FRNRAP. The CDR3 extends over 15 amino acids. The V and J ends lost 5 bases and 6 bases, in that order; junction bases with no gene match: 9. This chain's CDR3 is CASGAGTGGGQPQHF. DNA of the CDR3: TGTGCTAGTGGTGCGGGGACAGGTGGGGGTCAGCCCCAGCATTTT.

The table lists this clonotype with a count of one. The chain recombines TRBV20-1 with TRBJ2-3, with TRBD2 as a possible D gene (6 bases). The CDR3 runs 13 residues. Germline loops: CDR1 DFQATT, CDR2 SNEGSKA (reference sequence). The CDR3 here is CRGGQRTGDTQYF. The CDR3 coding sequence is TGCAGAGGAGGGCAGCGGACGGGGGATACGCAGTATTTT.

This clonotype was detected many times. V gene TRBV10-3 combines with J gene TRBJ2-7, with TRBD2 matching 8 bases. The germline gives CDR1 ENHRY, CDR2 SYGVKD. V gave up 2 bases and J gave up 6 bases; unmatched junction bases: 6. This CDR3 contains 14 residues. CDR3 DNA sequence: TGTGCCATCAGTGAGCGGACTAGCCGAGGCGAGCAGTACTTC. Its protein product is CAISERTSRGEQYF.

The rearrangement links TRBV12-3 or TRBV12-4 to TRBJ2-5, with D tentatively TRBD1 (5 bases). The DNA end is a closer match to TRBJ2-1, so the J assignment may be wrong. This CDR3 has 14 residues. This chain's CDR3 is CASSSFRAQETQFF. DNA for the CDR3: TGTGCCAGCAGTTCCTTCAGGGCGCAAGAGACCCAGTTCTTC.

The chain combines TRBV7-6 with TRBJ1-6; possible D gene TRBD1, 5 bases. The V gene's germline CDR1 is SGHVS and CDR2 FNYEAQ. With 1 base removed from V and 6 bases from J, the gap between germline ends came to 16 bases. The CDR3 spans 17 residues. As DNA, the CDR3 is TGTGCCAGCAGCTTAGGAATGGCGAGACAGAGTAATTCACCCCTCCACTTT. Protein product: CASSLGMARQSNSPLHF.

This clonotype was detected a few times. As DNA, the CDR3 is TGCAGTGCTAAGGGAGGACTAGCGGGAGGGCCGAAGCACAATGAGCAGTTCTTC. Encoded protein: CSAKGGLAGGPKHNEQFF. The chain is built from TRBV20-1 and TRBJ2-1, with 15 bases lining up with TRBD2. The CDR3 sequence is 18 residues long. The V gene end was trimmed by 4 bases and the J gene end by 5 bases; junction bases not matched to a gene: 12. CDR1 and CDR2 (germline): DFQATT, SNEGSKA (reference sequence).

This clonotype was found once. One end of the junction fails to match germline, which may point to a read error. This rearrangement joins TRBV6-1 to TRBJ2-1; no clear D gene. The DNA end lines up better with TRBJ2-7; the J call may be wrong. The germline V gene has CDR1 MNHNS and CDR2 SASEGT. There are 14 residues in the CDR3. CDR3 in DNA: TGTGCCAGCGGTGAAGCCCGGAACCGTTACGAGCAGTACTTC. Translation gives CASGEARNRYEQYF.

This clonotype was seen a handful of times. The chain combines TRBV7-2 with TRBJ1-2; a weak D match, TRBD1 (5 bases). Germline V gives CDR1 SGHTA, CDR2 FQGNSA. The CDR3 covers 15 residues. The germline V and J ends were trimmed by 4 bases and 3 bases, with 15 bases remaining between them. The CDR3 loop is CASSYTRQTYYGYTF. The CDR3 DNA is TGTGCCAGCAGCTATACAAGACAGACTTACTATGGCTACACCTTC.

Of note for this clonotype: A much larger clone differs from this one at a single base, so this may be a read error. This chain connects TRBV29-1 to TRBJ2-1; D gene unclear. The CDR3 runs 12 residues. Trimming took 1 base from V and 6 from J, leaving 7 bases between them. Germline CDR1 and CDR2: SQVTM and ANQGSEA. The CDR3 DNA is TGCAGCGTTGAAGGGCTAAGCAATGAGCAGTTCTTC. Translated, it gives CSVEGLSNEQFF.

The V gene is TRBV10-3, the J gene TRBJ2-1; 9 positions agree with TRBD2. CDR3 length: 15 amino acids. Germline loops: CDR1 ENHRY, CDR2 SYGVKD. Germline trimming cut 4 bases from V and 4 bases from J; bases unmatched to any gene: 5. DNA of the CDR3: TGTGCCATCAGTGCTCCGAGCGGGAGGTACAATGAGCAGTTCTTC. It yields the protein CAISAPSGRYNEQFF.

There are a few counts of this clonotype. The chain is built from TRBV7-9 and TRBJ2-5; no reliable D call. This CDR3 spans 11 amino acids. From germline, CDR1 is SEHNR and CDR2 FQNEAQ (reference sequence). Trimming removed 7 bases from V and 5 bases from J, with 8 bases in between. CDR3 amino acids: CASNRVETQYF. The CDR3 DNA is TGTGCCAGCAATCGTGTGGAGACCCAGTACTTC. The complete variable domain, with remaining parts taken from reference TRBV7-9 and TRBJ2-5, reads DTGVSQNPRHKITKRGQNVTFRCDPISEHNRLYWYRQTLGQGPEFLTYFQNEAQLEKSRLLSDRFSAERPKGSFSTLEIQRTEQGDSAMYLCASNRVETQYFGPGTRLLVL.

This clonotype has a handful of counts. The chain employs TRBV24-1 and TRBJ2-7, with 8 bases fitting TRBD2. V was pared by 6 bases and J by 3 bases, with 6 bases of the junction left unmatched. Germline CDR1 reads KGHDR; CDR2 reads SFDVKD. The CDR3 has 14 amino acids. CDR3 amino acids: CATSQSGRYYEQYF. The CDR3 DNA reads as TGTGCCACCAGTCAAAGCGGGAGATACTACGAGCAGTACTTC.

This chain uses TRBV29-1 with TRBJ2-1, with 7 positions matching TRBD2. This CDR3 contains 12 residues. J was trimmed by 6 bases and V by 6 bases; bases with no gene match: 5. Germline CDR1 and CDR2: SQVTM and ANQGSEA. The CDR3 DNA is TGCAGCGTGGGAGGGACGGTCAATGAGCAGTTCTTC. Protein product: CSVGGTVNEQFF.

The chain carries TRBV11-3 and TRBJ2-1; possibly TRBD2 for D (6 bases). From germline, CDR1 is SGHNT and CDR2 YENEEA. The V end lost 3 bases, the J end lost 2 bases, and 11 bases lay between the germline ends. The CDR3 runs to 15 residues. The CDR3 sequence: CASSLLATPYNEQFF. The CDR3 DNA sequence: TGTGCCAGCAGCTTGCTAGCGACCCCCTACAATGAGCAGTTCTTC.

This clonotype was observed a handful of times. The V and J genes are TRBV12-3 or TRBV12-4 and TRBJ2-1; 10 bases fit TRBD2. The junction had 18 bases not matched to a gene; V was cut back by 8 bases and J by 5 bases. The CDR3 has 18 amino acids. CDR3 protein: CASSTSYGLAVRNNEQFF. The CDR3 DNA reads as TGTGCCAGCTCTACCTCGTACGGACTAGCGGTAAGAAACAATGAGCAGTTCTTC.